This TCR beta chain was retrieved from a study of T-cell reconstitution after alpha-beta-depleted transplantation in children. General observations from the study: T-cell counts and diversity at one year following transplant were attributed mainly to newly produced T cells.

Germline V gene lookup returns CDR1 SEHNR and CDR2 FQNEAQ (reference sequence). The V and J ends lost 3 bases and 8 bases respectively, with 17 bases between them. This CDR3 comprises 15 residues. This clonotype was seen more than once but under ten times. Its specificity is unknown. The TCRbeta library was prepared with unique molecular identifiers. TCRdb processed the PCR reads anew with MiXCR; each CDR3 protein has one entry. The repertoire has under 850,000 distinct CDR3 sequences, over 10% of them found once; the top ten carry roughly 0.84%. The input for sequencing was PBMCs, taken before TCRalphabeta/CD19-depleted stem cell transplant. V is TRBV7-9 and J is TRBJ2-1; D is possibly TRBD1 (6 bases). The TCR sequence derives from a girl aged 2 to 9 with congenital amegakaryocytic thrombocytopenia, due to receive a stem cell transplant. CDR3 sequence: CASSFFRRQEDEQFF. CDR3 coding DNA: TGTGCCAGCAGCTTCTTTCGCCGACAGGAGGATGAGCAGTTCTTC.